The rows below give T cell receptor beta chains drawn from one sample of a study of OX40 agonist ivuxolimab in advanced cancers. The data were produced by immunoSEQ multiplex PCR, yet TCRdb's version contains in-frame clones alone and is incomplete. In the table there are about 15,000 clones, around 80% of which are singletons. Sample: CD4+ or CD8+ T cells sorted from blood, taken in a trial of the OX40 agonist ivuxolimab. These receptors all come from an adult with an advanced solid tumor such as melanoma, head and neck, liver or kidney cancer. Each CDR3 is given with its conserved first and last residue. The order of the fields is D gene, V gene, J gene, clone size, CDR3 DNA, CDR3 protein. A D gene is named only where the DNA matches it firmly. A row's size may be missing; if present it is once, few, many or a size class.

TRBD1	TRBV4-2	TRBJ2-2	.	TGTGCCAGCAGCCAAAGGGGGACAGGGGACACCGGGGAGCTGTTTTTT	CASSQRGTGDTGELFF
TRBD1	TRBV7-9	TRBJ1-1	.	TGTGCCAGCAGCTTAGGGACAGGGGGCGTTGCTTTCTTT	CASSLGTGGVAFF
.	TRBV2	TRBJ2-7	.	TGTGCCAGCAGGAGGGTAGAGAGGCTCCCCGAGCAGTACTTC	CASRRVERLPEQYF
TRBD2	TRBV4-1	TRBJ2-2	.	TGCGCCAGCAGCTACCGACTAGCGGGAGGGCCTGGTAACACCGGGGAGCTGTTTTTT	CASSYRLAGGPGNTGELFF
.	TRBV7-2	TRBJ1-1	few	TGTGCCAGCAGCTTAGGTCCGTATAACACTGAAGCTTTCTTT	CASSLGPYNTEAFF
.	TRBV27	TRBJ2-2	medium-sized	TGTGCCAGCAGCCCCGAGGGGCAGCACACCGGGGAGCTGTTTTTT	CASSPEGQHTGELFF
.	TRBV7-9	TRBJ2-7	.	TGTGCCAGCAGCTTAGCGGCGGCGGGCCGGACCTACGAGCAGTACTTC	CASSLAAAGRTYEQYF
TRBD1	TRBV5-1	TRBJ1-2	once	TGCGCCAGCAGCTCGGACAGGGCGGGGGGTAACTATGGCTACACCTTC	CASSSDRAGGNYGYTF
.	TRBV5-5	TRBJ1-2	once	TGTGCCAGCAGCTTGGTGAGGGTTGATGGCTACACCTTC	CASSLVRVDGYTF
.	TRBV5-4	TRBJ2-7	.	TGTGCCAGCAGCTTGGACCTCTACGAGCAGTACTTC	CASSLDLYEQYF
.	TRBV15	TRBJ1-5	.	TGTGCCACCAGCATCAGATCGCAGGGATTTCAGCCCCAGCATTTT	CATSIRSQGFQPQHF
.	TRBV7-9	TRBJ1-1	few	TGTGCCAGCAGCCGGGACGGTAATCTGGAAGCTTTCTTT	CASSRDGNLEAFF
TRBD1	TRBV5-1	TRBJ2-2	.	TGCGCCAGCAGATGGGGACAGGTGGGCAACACCGGGGAGCTGTTTTTT	CASRWGQVGNTGELFF
TRBD1	TRBV7-6	TRBJ2-7	.	TGTGCCAGCAGCTTAGCGACAGGGAGAGAGCAGTACTTC	CASSLATGREQYF
.	TRBV10-1	TRBJ2-5	.	TGCGCCGGAGCCAAAGGGGGAGATGAGGCCCAGTACTTC	CAGAKGGDEAQYF
.	TRBV6-1	TRBJ2-5	.	TGTGCCCTGGCGGACAGACAAGAGACCCAGTACTTC	CALADRQETQYF
.	TRBV5-4	TRBJ2-5	once	TGTGCCAGCAGCCCGGGACTCCTATCGACCCAGTACTTC	CASSPGLLSTQYF
.	TRBV19	TRBJ1-1	.	TGTGCCAGTAGTATAGTACAGGGAAGGGCTGAAGCTTTCTTT	CASSIVQGRAEAFF
TRBD1	TRBV7-9	TRBJ2-5	.	TGTGCCAGCAGCCCTACAGGGGGCGGGGAGACCCAGTACTTC	CASSPTGGGETQYF
.	TRBV5-1	TRBJ1-2	.	TGCGCCAGCAGCTGGTTGGGGGGCTTGGACTATGGCTACACCTTC	CASSWLGGLDYGYTF
TRBD2	TRBV10-2	TRBJ2-3	.	TGCGCCAGCAGCGGACTAGCGGGGGGGCTGGCAGATACGCAGTATTTT	CASSGLAGGLADTQYF
.	TRBV11-2	TRBJ2-4	.	TGTGCCAGCAGCCGTGGACCTGACGGGGCCAAAAACATTCAGTACTTC	CASSRGPDGAKNIQYF
.	TRBV6-1	TRBJ1-1	.	TGTGCCAGCAGTGAAGACATGGGGAGTACTGAAGCTTTCTTT	CASSEDMGSTEAFF
.	TRBV19	TRBJ1-2	few	TGTGCCACCGTAGGGGGGCCAAACTATGGCTACACCTTC	CATVGGPNYGYTF
TRBD2	TRBV4-2	TRBJ2-2	.	TGTGCCAGCAGCCAAGTCCGGGACTATATGAAGACCGGGGAGCTGTTTTTT	CASSQVRDYMKTGELFF
.	TRBV7-9	TRBJ2-3	.	TGTGCCAGCAGCTTAGAGGGCCGCGACGAGCAGTATTTT	CASSLEGRDEQYF
.	TRBV6-4	TRBJ2-2	.	TGTGCCAGCAGCCCTGACGCGGGTTCTACCGGGGAGCTGTTTTTT	CASSPDAGSTGELFF
TRBD1	TRBV29-1	TRBJ2-2	.	TGCAGCGTTGAAGATTACTCAGGGGGCATCGGGGAGCTGTTTTTT	CSVEDYSGGIGELFF
TRBD2	TRBV6-6	TRBJ2-1	.	TGTGCCAGCAGTCCTAGCGGGAGTTCCGATGAGCAGTTCTTC	CASSPSGSSDEQFF
TRBD1	TRBV5-6	TRBJ2-7	.	TGTGCCAGCAGCGTACAGGGGCACGAGCAGTACTTC	CASSVQGHEQYF
TRBD2	TRBV5-6	TRBJ2-3	.	TGTGCCAGCAGCTTAGGAAGCGGGGGTAGCACAGATACGCAGTATTTT	CASSLGSGGSTDTQYF
.	TRBV13	TRBJ2-7	.	TGTGCCAGCAGCCCCTCGCGAGGCTACGAGCAGTACTTC	CASSPSRGYEQYF
.	TRBV9	TRBJ2-7	.	TGTGCCAGCAGCGTAGCGGCAGGGTCCTACGAGCAGTACTTC	CASSVAAGSYEQYF
TRBD1	TRBV28	TRBJ1-2	few	TGTGCCAGCAGTGAACTCACAGGGGAAATATTTGGCTACACCTTC	CASSELTGEIFGYTF
.	TRBV5-1	TRBJ2-5	.	TGCGCCAGCACCCCGGGGGTGGCAGGAGGGGAGACCCAGTACTTC	CASTPGVAGGETQYF
TRBD1	TRBV10-1	TRBJ1-4	.	TGCGCCAGGCCGGCCCCCTCGTCCGGGACAGGGAATGAAAAACTGTTTTTT	CARPAPSSGTGNEKLFF
TRBD2	TRBV5-6	TRBJ2-7	.	TGTGCCAGCAGCCCTCCGGTTAGCGGGGGGGTTATTTACGAGCAGTACTTC	CASSPPVSGGVIYEQYF
.	TRBV27	TRBJ1-2	.	TGTGCCAGCAGTTTATTTGGGGGAGAAAGCTATGGCTACACCTTC	CASSLFGGESYGYTF
.	TRBV27	TRBJ2-1	.	TGTGCCAGCAGCTCCCCGGTCTTTGACTCCTACAATGAGCAGTTCTTC	CASSSPVFDSYNEQFF
TRBD1	TRBV30	TRBJ2-7	.	TGTGCCTTATGGGACAGGGGGCCCGAGCAGTACTTC	CALWDRGPEQYF
TRBD1	TRBV7-9	TRBJ2-7	.	TGTGCCAGCAGCCCCGCTAGTGGGGACAGGGTGAGCGAGCAGTACTTC	CASSPASGDRVSEQYF
.	TRBV4-2	TRBJ2-2	.	TGTGCCAGCAGCCAAGTAGGAGCCGGGGAGCTGTTTTTT	CASSQVGAGELFF
TRBD2	TRBV29-1	TRBJ2-4	once	TGCAGCGTTGAACTAGCGGGAGATCCCAAAAACATTCAGTACTTC	CSVELAGDPKNIQYF
.	TRBV7-5	TRBJ2-2	.	TGTGCCAGAAGCTTAGGTCCGGGGGCAGACACCGGGGAGCTGTTTTTT	CARSLGPGADTGELFF
TRBD2	TRBV9	TRBJ2-3	few	TGTGCCAGCAGCGAATGGGGTAGCGGGGATCCGCAGTATTTT	CASSEWGSGDPQYF
.	TRBV27	TRBJ2-3	.	TGTGCCAGCACTTCGAAGAGCACAGATACGCAGTATTTT	CASTSKSTDTQYF
.	TRBV9	TRBJ2-1	once	TGTGCCAGCAGCGTTGACGGGCACAATGAGCAGTTCTTC	CASSVDGHNEQFF
.	TRBV2	TRBJ2-4	once	TGTGCCAGCGGAACAGGGAGCAGGGGCGAAAACATTCAGTACTTC	CASGTGSRGENIQYF
.	TRBV7-3	TRBJ2-3	few	TGTGCCAGCCGGCTCCCGGACTACCAATCCACGCAGTATTTT	CASRLPDYQSTQYF
.	TRBV30	TRBJ2-4	.	TGTGCCTGGAGTACACTACGCCCGGGGAACATTCAGTACTTC	CAWSTLRPGNIQYF
.	TRBV5-6	TRBJ2-1	.	TGTGCCAGCAGCCCCGGAGTGAACAATGAGCAGTTCTTC	CASSPGVNNEQFF
TRBD1	TRBV7-9	TRBJ1-4	.	TGTGCCAGCAGCTCGGGACAGGATAATGAAAAACTGTTTTTT	CASSSGQDNEKLFF